The rows below give T cell receptor beta chains drawn from one sample of a study of blood T cell repertoires in COVID-19. Sequencing used immunoSEQ multiplex PCR; TCRdb keeps in-frame clones, though not all of them. The table records 45,000 to 55,000 clones, about 63% of them present only once. The specimen was peripheral blood. The receptors shown here come from a woman aged 70 to 79 with acute or convalescent COVID-19. The CDR3 runs from the conserved cysteine through the conserved F or W. Fields, in order: CDR3 DNA, CDR3 protein, clone size, V gene, D gene, CDR3 length, J gene. The D gene is left open where the match is weak. For some rows the clone size is stated as once, few or many, or as a class when expanded; others skip it.

CDR3nt: TGTGCCACCACCCCGGACACGGATAATTCACCCCTCCACTTT; CDR3aa: CATTPDTDNSPLHF; abundance: .; v_gene: TRBV10-3; d_gene: .; len: 14; j_gene: TRBJ1-6
CDR3nt: TGTGCCAGCAGCTTGGGCGTTTTAAATTCACCCCTCCACTTT; CDR3aa: CASSLGVLNSPLHF; abundance: .; v_gene: TRBV5-4; d_gene: .; len: 14; j_gene: TRBJ1-6
CDR3nt: TGTGCCAGCAGCTTGGGGGGGGGCGCATCCTACGAGCAGTACTTC; CDR3aa: CASSLGGGASYEQYF; abundance: .; v_gene: TRBV7-2; d_gene: .; len: 15; j_gene: TRBJ2-7
CDR3nt: TGTGCCAGCAGCTTACGGACAGGAGGAGCCACAGATACGCAGTATTTT; CDR3aa: CASSLRTGGATDTQYF; abundance: .; v_gene: TRBV7-3; d_gene: TRBD1; len: 16; j_gene: TRBJ2-3
CDR3nt: TGTGCCAGCAGTCCTGGGGACAGGGCCACCGGGGAGCTGTTTTTT; CDR3aa: CASSPGDRATGELFF; abundance: few; v_gene: TRBV27; d_gene: TRBD1; len: 15; j_gene: TRBJ2-2
CDR3nt: TGTGCCAGTTCGAGCGGTCAGAGTGGAGAGCAGTACTTC; CDR3aa: CASSSGQSGEQYF; abundance: .; v_gene: TRBV19; d_gene: .; len: 13; j_gene: TRBJ2-7
CDR3nt: TGCGCCAGCAGCTTGGGACAGATGGGGAACACCATATATTTT; CDR3aa: CASSLGQMGNTIYF; abundance: few; v_gene: TRBV5-1; d_gene: .; len: 14; j_gene: TRBJ1-3
CDR3nt: TGTGCCAGCTCACCACGTTCACAGGGGAGCCCTGAAGCTTTCTTT; CDR3aa: CASSPRSQGSPEAFF; abundance: .; v_gene: TRBV18; d_gene: TRBD1; len: 15; j_gene: TRBJ1-1
CDR3nt: TGTGCCAGCTCTCTTGGACGGGAGTATGGCTACACCTTC; CDR3aa: CASSLGREYGYTF; abundance: .; v_gene: TRBV18; d_gene: .; len: 13; j_gene: TRBJ1-2
CDR3nt: TGTGCCAGCAGCTCCACAGGGTACGCCTACAATGAGCAGTTCTTC; CDR3aa: CASSSTGYAYNEQFF; abundance: once; v_gene: TRBV7-9; d_gene: .; len: 15; j_gene: TRBJ2-1
CDR3nt: TGTGCCAGCTCGAGGACAGGAGGTATGGGGAACACTGAAGCTTTCTTT; CDR3aa: CASSRTGGMGNTEAFF; abundance: .; v_gene: TRBV18; d_gene: TRBD1; len: 16; j_gene: TRBJ1-1
CDR3nt: TGTGCCACCGAAAGCGCAGATACGCAGTATTTT; CDR3aa: CATESADTQYF; abundance: .; v_gene: TRBV6-4; d_gene: .; len: 11; j_gene: TRBJ2-3
CDR3nt: TGCGCCAGCAGCCAAGATGAGGCAGTCCTCTCCTACGAGCAGTACTTC; CDR3aa: CASSQDEAVLSYEQYF; abundance: .; v_gene: TRBV4-1; d_gene: .; len: 16; j_gene: TRBJ2-7
CDR3nt: TGTGCCAGCAGCCCGATTATCTCCGGGACAGATACGCAGTATTTT; CDR3aa: CASSPIISGTDTQYF; abundance: once; v_gene: TRBV7-9; d_gene: .; len: 15; j_gene: TRBJ2-3
CDR3nt: TGTGCCAGCAGTGAAGGGTCAGGGGCCATCTACGAGCAGTACTTC; CDR3aa: CASSEGSGAIYEQYF; abundance: few; v_gene: TRBV2; d_gene: .; len: 15; j_gene: TRBJ2-7
CDR3nt: TGTGCCAGCAGCCCGGTACTAGCGGGGTTAGATGAGCAGTTCTTC; CDR3aa: CASSPVLAGLDEQFF; abundance: .; v_gene: TRBV7-9; d_gene: TRBD2; len: 15; j_gene: TRBJ2-1
CDR3nt: TGTGTGCGACTACCTTTCGGGAATGAGCAGTTCTTC; CDR3aa: CVRLPFGNEQFF; abundance: .; v_gene: TRBV3-1/TRBV3-2; d_gene: .; len: 12; j_gene: TRBJ2-1
CDR3nt: TGTGCCATCAGTACTCAGGGGGAAGAGACCCAGTACTTC; CDR3aa: CAISTQGEETQYF; abundance: .; v_gene: TRBV10-3; d_gene: TRBD1; len: 13; j_gene: TRBJ2-5
CDR3nt: TGTGCCAGTAGCCACGGGATGGGCAATCAGCCCCAGCATTTT; CDR3aa: CASSHGMGNQPQHF; abundance: .; v_gene: TRBV19; d_gene: .; len: 14; j_gene: TRBJ1-5
CDR3nt: TGCGCCAGCAGCCCTGGGCTAGGGGGGGGTTACAATGAGCAGTTCTTC; CDR3aa: CASSPGLGGGYNEQFF; abundance: .; v_gene: TRBV4-3; d_gene: .; len: 16; j_gene: TRBJ2-1
CDR3nt: TGTGCCACCAGTGACTATACAGGGCCGGGGATTCATACGCAGTATTTT; CDR3aa: CATSDYTGPGIHTQYF; abundance: few; v_gene: TRBV24-1; d_gene: .; len: 16; j_gene: TRBJ2-3
CDR3nt: TGTGCCAGCAGCCGCACGTTTACTAGCGGGGCTTCCCAAGAGACCCAGTACTTC; CDR3aa: CASSRTFTSGASQETQYF; abundance: once; v_gene: TRBV7-6; d_gene: TRBD2; len: 18; j_gene: TRBJ2-5
CDR3nt: TGTGCCAGCTCACCACTTACTAGCGGGAGTGGGAATGAGCAGTTCTTC; CDR3aa: CASSPLTSGSGNEQFF; abundance: .; v_gene: TRBV18; d_gene: TRBD2; len: 16; j_gene: TRBJ2-1
CDR3nt: TGTGCCAGCAGTGAAGTTACAGGGGTAGCTGAAGCTTTCTTT; CDR3aa: CASSEVTGVAEAFF; abundance: .; v_gene: TRBV6-1; d_gene: TRBD1; len: 14; j_gene: TRBJ1-1
CDR3nt: TGTGCCAGCAGCAAAGCTAGCGGGGCCAAGGAAGAGACCCAGTACTTC; CDR3aa: CASSKASGAKEETQYF; abundance: .; v_gene: TRBV21-1; d_gene: .; len: 16; j_gene: TRBJ2-5
CDR3nt: TGTGCCAGCAGTCCAGCTAGAAGGAGTGAGCAGTTCTTC; CDR3aa: CASSPARRSEQFF; abundance: .; v_gene: TRBV12-3/TRBV12-4; d_gene: .; len: 13; j_gene: TRBJ2-1
CDR3nt: TGCAGTGCTAGTCAGGCTAGCGGGAACTACGAGCAGTACTTC; CDR3aa: CSASQASGNYEQYF; abundance: .; v_gene: TRBV20-1; d_gene: TRBD2; len: 14; j_gene: TRBJ2-7
CDR3nt: TGTGCCAGCAGCTGGAGGGGGGGACAAGAGACCCAGTACTTC; CDR3aa: CASSWRGGQETQYF; abundance: .; v_gene: TRBV7-2; d_gene: .; len: 14; j_gene: TRBJ2-5
CDR3nt: TGTGCCAGCAGCCCCCCAATTTTGACGGGAGGAGAGACCCAGTACTTC; CDR3aa: CASSPPILTGGETQYF; abundance: once; v_gene: TRBV7-9; d_gene: TRBD2; len: 16; j_gene: TRBJ2-5
CDR3nt: TGTGCCAGCCGCATGGGGCTAGTCGGGGAGCTGTTTTTT; CDR3aa: CASRMGLVGELFF; abundance: .; v_gene: TRBV7-3; d_gene: .; len: 13; j_gene: TRBJ2-2
CDR3nt: TGTGCCAGCTCACCCGACAGGGGGAATGAGCAGTTCTTC; CDR3aa: CASSPDRGNEQFF; abundance: .; v_gene: TRBV18; d_gene: TRBD1; len: 13; j_gene: TRBJ2-1
CDR3nt: TGTGCCAGCAGCCTCCGGGACAGTGGTTCGGGCTACACCTTC; CDR3aa: CASSLRDSGSGYTF; abundance: .; v_gene: TRBV3-1/TRBV3-2; d_gene: TRBD1; len: 14; j_gene: TRBJ1-2
CDR3nt: TGTGCCAGCCGGGGGTACACTGAAGCTTTCTTT; CDR3aa: CASRGYTEAFF; abundance: .; v_gene: TRBV7-2; d_gene: .; len: 11; j_gene: TRBJ1-1
CDR3nt: TGTGCCAGCAGCAAGCCAGAACAGGGGAAGGGGAACACTGAAGCTTTCTTT; CDR3aa: CASSKPEQGKGNTEAFF; abundance: .; v_gene: TRBV7-3; d_gene: TRBD1; len: 17; j_gene: TRBJ1-1
CDR3nt: TGTGCCAGCAGTTCTACCGGGTTCTACACAGATACGCAGTATTTT; CDR3aa: CASSSTGFYTDTQYF; abundance: .; v_gene: TRBV6-5; d_gene: .; len: 15; j_gene: TRBJ2-3
CDR3nt: TGTGCCTGGAGTGTACAGGGAACTCAGCCCCAGCATTTT; CDR3aa: CAWSVQGTQPQHF; abundance: .; v_gene: TRBV30; d_gene: .; len: 13; j_gene: TRBJ1-5
CDR3nt: TGCAGCGTTGAAAGGGAGAACGCCTACGAGCAGTACTTC; CDR3aa: CSVERENAYEQYF; abundance: .; v_gene: TRBV29-1; d_gene: .; len: 13; j_gene: TRBJ2-7
CDR3nt: TGTGCCAGCAGCCCGGTTGTGACAGATACGCAGTATTTT; CDR3aa: CASSPVVTDTQYF; abundance: .; v_gene: TRBV12-3/TRBV12-4; d_gene: .; len: 13; j_gene: TRBJ2-3
CDR3nt: TGCGCCAGCAGCTTGTCACAGGGTGGGGTGAACACTGAAGCTTTCTTT; CDR3aa: CASSLSQGGVNTEAFF; abundance: many; v_gene: TRBV5-1; d_gene: .; len: 16; j_gene: TRBJ1-1
CDR3nt: TGTGCCAGCAGCCGGGACAGGGAAAATTCACCCCTCCACTTT; CDR3aa: CASSRDRENSPLHF; abundance: .; v_gene: TRBV6-5; d_gene: TRBD1; len: 14; j_gene: TRBJ1-6
CDR3nt: TGTGCCAGCAGTTTAGGGTCTAGCGGGAGGAGGGGGTCCAAAAACATTCAGTACTTC; CDR3aa: CASSLGSSGRRGSKNIQYF; abundance: .; v_gene: TRBV28; d_gene: TRBD2; len: 19; j_gene: TRBJ2-4
CDR3nt: TGTGCCAGCAGCCAATCCTTAAGGCCCCGGGGCTATGGCTACACCTTC; CDR3aa: CASSQSLRPRGYGYTF; abundance: few; v_gene: TRBV3-1/TRBV3-2; d_gene: .; len: 16; j_gene: TRBJ1-2
CDR3nt: TGTGCCAGCAGCGTTGGACAGGGGATTGGCTACACCTTC; CDR3aa: CASSVGQGIGYTF; abundance: once; v_gene: TRBV9; d_gene: TRBD1; len: 13; j_gene: TRBJ1-2
CDR3nt: TGCGCCAGCAGCCAATCTTACAGGGGCACTGAAGCTTTCTTT; CDR3aa: CASSQSYRGTEAFF; abundance: .; v_gene: TRBV4-1; d_gene: TRBD1; len: 14; j_gene: TRBJ1-1
CDR3nt: TGTGCCAGCAGTGACGGTAGCGGGGGGGCCAATGAGCAGTTCTTC; CDR3aa: CASSDGSGGANEQFF; abundance: .; v_gene: TRBV6-4; d_gene: TRBD2; len: 15; j_gene: TRBJ2-1
CDR3nt: TGTGCCAGCAGTCTGCGCCCCACCCCTTCACCCCTCCACTTT; CDR3aa: CASSLRPTPSPLHF; abundance: .; v_gene: TRBV28; d_gene: .; len: 14; j_gene: TRBJ1-6
CDR3nt: TGTGCCAGCTCCCCAGGACTAGCGGGGGGATCAGATACGCAGTATTTT; CDR3aa: CASSPGLAGGSDTQYF; abundance: .; v_gene: TRBV18; d_gene: TRBD2; len: 16; j_gene: TRBJ2-3
CDR3nt: TGTGCCAGCACCCAGACTAGCGGGGGCGGGGAGACCCAGTACTTC; CDR3aa: CASTQTSGGGETQYF; abundance: .; v_gene: TRBV6-1; d_gene: TRBD2; len: 15; j_gene: TRBJ2-5
CDR3nt: TGTGCCAGCACTCGCACCGGGGAGCTGTTTTTT; CDR3aa: CASTRTGELFF; abundance: .; v_gene: TRBV12-3/TRBV12-4; d_gene: .; len: 11; j_gene: TRBJ2-2
CDR3nt: TGCGCCAGCAGCTACCGACAGGGTGGCGGGGAGCTGTTTTTT; CDR3aa: CASSYRQGGGELFF; abundance: few; v_gene: TRBV5-1; d_gene: TRBD1; len: 14; j_gene: TRBJ2-2
CDR3nt: TGTGCCAGCAGTCCAGGGGCAGATACGCAGTATTTT; CDR3aa: CASSPGADTQYF; abundance: .; v_gene: TRBV28; d_gene: .; len: 12; j_gene: TRBJ2-3
CDR3nt: TGTGCCAGCTCACCACGCCAGGGGGCTTACGAGCAGTACTTC; CDR3aa: CASSPRQGAYEQYF; abundance: .; v_gene: TRBV18; d_gene: TRBD1; len: 14; j_gene: TRBJ2-7
CDR3nt: TGTGCCAGCAGTGTGCCCGGGACAGGGAGCGAAAAACTGTTTTTT; CDR3aa: CASSVPGTGSEKLFF; abundance: .; v_gene: TRBV28; d_gene: TRBD1; len: 15; j_gene: TRBJ1-4
CDR3nt: TGTGCCAGCAGCCAAGATGTTGGACTAGCGGGTACCCAAGAGACCCAGTACTTC; CDR3aa: CASSQDVGLAGTQETQYF; abundance: once; v_gene: TRBV3-1/TRBV3-2; d_gene: TRBD2; len: 18; j_gene: TRBJ2-5
CDR3nt: TGTGCCAGCAGTTTGGCCCAAGAGACCCAGTACTTC; CDR3aa: CASSLAQETQYF; abundance: few; v_gene: TRBV28; d_gene: .; len: 12; j_gene: TRBJ2-5
CDR3nt: TGCGCCAGCAGCTTGGGTGACAGCTTAAACAATGAGCAGTTCTTC; CDR3aa: CASSLGDSLNNEQFF; abundance: .; v_gene: TRBV5-1; d_gene: .; len: 15; j_gene: TRBJ2-1
CDR3nt: TGTGCCAGCAGTCGCGGACACCCCTACGAGCAGTACTTC; CDR3aa: CASSRGHPYEQYF; abundance: few; v_gene: TRBV6-5; d_gene: .; len: 13; j_gene: TRBJ2-7
CDR3nt: TGTGCCAGCAGCTCTAGGCCAACCCTATCCTACGAGCAGTACTTC; CDR3aa: CASSSRPTLSYEQYF; abundance: .; v_gene: TRBV7-8; d_gene: .; len: 15; j_gene: TRBJ2-7